These 2 T cell receptor beta chains share one sample of origin, sequenced in a study of beta chain features in type 1 diabetes. Reverse transcribing all isolated RNA meant expressed TCRB transcripts were sequenced. Sequenced by immunoSEQ multiplex PCR; TCRdb stores in-frame clones only, minus some. The sample records nearly 350,000 clones, 6.5% to 10% being singletons. Sample: central memory CD4+ T cells from blood. These receptor sequences come from a woman aged 18 to 35 in good health.

Only a few counts were recorded for this clone. The chain links TRBV9 to TRBJ2-6; maybe TRBD2 (6 bases). Germline CDR1 SGDLS, CDR2 YYNGEE. Trimming stripped 0 bases from V and 0 bases from J, with 7 bases between. This CDR3 region has 16 residues. CDR3 nucleotides: TGTGCCAGCAGCGTAGCTAGCGCCTCTGGGGCCAACGTCCTGACTTTC. Protein product: CASSVASASGANVLTF.

This clone was detected only a few times. The chain couples TRBV6-6 to TRBJ2-1; TRBD1 matches at 9 bases. Germline CDR1 reads MNHNY; CDR2 reads SVGAGI (reference sequence). Germline trimming cut 7 bases from V and 7 bases from J; bases unmatched to any gene: 11. This CDR3 is 15 amino acids long. CDR3 residues: CASNGRTGVGNEQFF. DNA for the CDR3: TGTGCCAGCAATGGGAGGACAGGGGTTGGAAATGAGCAGTTCTTC.